The 24 T cell receptor beta chains below all came from one sample that was sequenced in a study of T cell repertoires in cytomegalovirus infection. These receptors' antigens are unknown. MiXCR was run by TCRdb on the reads, yielding one entry per CDR3 protein. The sample carries around 78,000 distinct CDR3 sequences, approximately 24% recorded once. The material was CD8+ T cells from cultured PBMCs, obtained from culture after CMV antigen stimulation. The receptor source for this set is a human donor in good health (CMV status not recorded). Some clones in this sample may be carry-over from other donors' samples.

This clonotype was detected a few times. CDR3 residues: CSAPRSGGYQETQYF. CDR3 sequence (DNA): TGCAGTGCTCCCCGGTCGGGGGGGTACCAAGAGACCCAGTACTTC. This sequence joins TRBV20-1 and TRBJ2-5; 8 nucleotides match TRBD2. The CDR3 sequence is 15 residues long. V shed 5 bases, J shed 0 bases, and the junction held 8 bases outside the gene matches. Germline assignment: CDR1 DFQATT and CDR2 SNEGSKA (reference sequence).

This chain joins TRBV2 and TRBJ1-1; 8 bases map to TRBD1. The germline gives CDR1 SNHLY, CDR2 FYNNEI. The trim removed 11 bases at V and 0 bases at J, leaving 8 bases unmatched. There are 14 residues in the CDR3. This chain's CDR3 is CAVKQGGLNTEAFF. DNA of the CDR3: TGTGCCGTCAAACAGGGGGGCCTGAACACTGAAGCTTTCTTT.

The V gene is TRBV20-1, the J gene TRBJ2-1; D uncertain. Germline loops: CDR1 DFQATT, CDR2 SNEGSKA (reference sequence). V dropped 1 base and J dropped 10 bases, with 8 bases sitting between them. The CDR3 covers 11 residues. The DNA for the CDR3 is TGCAGTGCTAGAGGACCGGTGGAGCAGTTCTTC. It encodes CSARGPVEQFF.

The chain has TRBV19 and TRBJ1-1; D is unresolved. The V gene's germline CDR1 is LNHDA and CDR2 SQIVND (reference sequence). This CDR3 comprises 15 residues. Deletions cut 4 bases from V and 4 bases from J, with 16 bases between. CDR3 sequence (DNA): TGTGCCAGTAGTAACCGGCAGTCTATACTCACTGAAGCTTTCTTT. Translation gives CASSNRQSILTEAFF.

This clonotype appeared a single time. The chain combines TRBV27 with TRBJ2-1, with D possibly TRBD1 on 6 matching bases. CDR1 is MNHEY, CDR2 SMNVEV, per germline (reference sequence). The CDR3 has 12 residues. The V end lost 3 bases, the J end lost 10 bases, and 10 bases lay between the germline ends. The CDR3 nucleotides are TGTGCCAGCAGTTTTGCCGACAGGGAGCAGTTCTTC. Amino acid sequence: CASSFADREQFF.

The J gene is TRBJ2-5, the V gene TRBV6-5, with D perhaps TRBD1 (6 bases). V was trimmed by 2 bases and J by 3 bases, leaving 10 bases between them. Per the germline V gene, CDR1 is MNHEY and CDR2 is SVGAGI. This CDR3 has 14 residues. The CDR3 loop reads CASSYRRTEETQYF. The CDR3 region has the DNA TGTGCCAGCAGTTACCGTCGGACAGAAGAGACCCAGTACTTC.

There are a few counts of this clonotype. The chain combines TRBV19 with TRBJ2-3, with D maybe TRBD2 (7 bases). There are 15 residues in the CDR3. Trimming removed 0 bases from V and 3 bases from J, with 10 bases in between. Germline loops: CDR1 LNHDA, CDR2 SQIVND (reference sequence). CDR3 residues: CASSIEAGATDTQYF. The DNA for the CDR3 is TGTGCCAGTAGTATAGAGGCGGGGGCGACAGATACGCAGTATTTT.

V usage is TRBV20-1 and J usage is TRBJ1-2, with 8 bases that match TRBD1. Losses at the gene ends were 5 bases for V and 2 bases for J; bases not matched to a gene: 4. This CDR3 has 13 amino acids. Germline V gene sequence: CDR1 DFQATT, CDR2 SNEGSKA (reference sequence). This CDR3 is CSALTGGNYGYTF. DNA of the CDR3: TGCAGTGCTCTTACAGGGGGAAACTATGGCTACACCTTC.

This rearrangement joins TRBV28 to TRBJ2-7; either TRBD1 or TRBD2 may supply D (6 bases each). Between the trimmed V and J ends, which lost 3 bases and 5 bases, there was a span of 11 bases. The CDR3 is 13 amino acids. Germline CDR1 MDHEN, CDR2 SYDVKM. The CDR3 sequence is CASSFIGGNEQYF. As DNA, the CDR3 is TGTGCCAGCAGTTTCATCGGGGGCAACGAGCAGTACTTC.

V and J are TRBV14 and TRBJ2-3; 14 positions match TRBD2. Losses at the gene ends were 2 bases for V and 6 bases for J; bases not matched to a gene: 4. CDR1 SGHDN and CDR2 FVKESK come from the germline V gene. CDR3 length: 16 residues. CDR3 protein: CASSQLGLAGVDTQYF. Written as DNA, the CDR3 is TGTGCCAGCAGCCAATTGGGACTAGCGGGAGTGGATACGCAGTATTTT.

This clonotype came up many times. The chain links TRBV30 to TRBJ1-1, with a weak D call TRBD1 (5 bases). The CDR3 loop spans 13 amino acids. The germline CDR1 and CDR2 sequences are GTSNPN and SVGIG (reference sequence). V shed 4 bases and J shed 1 base, with 10 bases lying between them. The CDR3 loop reads CAWNYGQNTEAFF. The CDR3 DNA sequence: TGTGCCTGGAATTACGGACAGAACACTGAAGCTTTCTTT.

In the case of this clonotype: A much more abundant neighbour one base away suggests this may be a read error. The chain links TRBV12-3 or TRBV12-4 to TRBJ2-1; D possibly corresponds to TRBD1 (5 bases). The CDR3 is 12 amino acids. In DNA form, the CDR3 reads TGTGCCGGCAGTTTAGGGGACAATGAGCAGTTCTTC. It specifies CAGSLGDNEQFF.

V is TRBV5-4 and J is TRBJ2-3; D remains ambiguous. The germline gives CDR1 SGHNT, CDR2 YYREEE (reference sequence). The CDR3 is made up of 12 amino acids. The V and J ends lost 4 bases and 4 bases respectively, with 7 bases between them. In DNA, the CDR3 is TGTGCCAGCAGCCAGCCATCAGATACGCAGTATTTT. This translates into CASSQPSDTQYF.

Ten or more counts support this clonotype. V is TRBV7-9 and J is TRBJ2-5; D might be TRBD1 (5 bases). V gave up 3 bases and J gave up 3 bases, with 5 bases separating them. Looked up from germline, CDR1 is SEHNR and CDR2 is FQNEAQ (reference sequence). The CDR3 extends over 12 amino acids. The DNA for the CDR3 is TGTGCCAGCAGCTTCAGGGAAGAGACCCAGTACTTC. Translating it yields CASSFREETQYF.

J is TRBJ2-1 and V is TRBV3-1; TRBD1 matches at 9 bases. V shed 0 bases, J shed 1 base, and the junction held 4 bases outside the gene matches. The germline V gene has CDR1 LGHDT and CDR2 YNNKEL (reference sequence). The CDR3 sequence is 17 residues long. The CDR3 DNA sequence: TGTGCCAGCAGCCAAGATTGGACAGGGGAGTCCTACAATGAGCAGTTCTTC. This gives the protein CASSQDWTGESYNEQFF.

This clonotype has a handful of counts. The CDR3 reads CASSLVRWSEAFF. The CDR3 nucleotides read TGTGCCAGCAGCTTAGTTAGGTGGTCTGAAGCTTTCTTT. The chain links TRBV11-2 to TRBJ1-1, with D unresolved. The CDR3 is made up of 13 amino acids. V was trimmed by 1 base and J by 6 bases, leaving 9 bases between them. Germline CDR1 SGHAT, CDR2 FQNNGV.

This chain joins TRBV20-1 and TRBJ1-6; D gene ambiguous. The length of the CDR3 is 14 residues. V shed 0 bases and J shed 5 bases, with 8 bases lying between them. Germline-derived CDR1 and CDR2 are DFQATT and SNEGSKA (reference sequence). Here the CDR3 DNA reads TGCAGTGCTAGAGACGGAAAAAATAATTCACCCCTCCACTTT. Its protein product is CSARDGKNNSPLHF.

The genes are TRBV29-1 and TRBJ1-1; D ambiguous. V was shortened by 4 bases and J by 10 bases, with 10 bases between the two germline ends. The CDR3 consists of 10 residues. CDR1 and CDR2 from the germline V gene are SQVTM and ANQGSEA. The CDR3 nucleotides read TGCAGCGTTGTTGTAGGGCGAGCTTTCTTT. Its protein product is CSVVVGRAFF.

This clonotype was counted only a few times. This chain uses TRBV11-2 with TRBJ2-5; unclear D gene. Germline CDR1 reads SGHAT; CDR2 reads FQNNGV. Trimming shortened V by 3 bases and J by 0 bases, and 14 bases separated the two germline ends. There are 16 residues in the CDR3. The CDR3 reads CASSFESQTYQETQYF. CDR3 nucleotides: TGTGCCAGCAGCTTTGAGTCTCAGACTTACCAAGAGACCCAGTACTTC.

The rearrangement links TRBV6-5 to TRBJ2-7; no definite D call. Trimming cost V 6 bases and J 3 bases, with 15 bases left between them. The CDR3 runs 14 residues. The germline V gene encodes CDR1 MNHEY and CDR2 SVGAGI. CDR3 DNA sequence: TGTGCCAGCAGCCAAGGCCCCCAGGACTACGAGCAGTACTTC. Protein product: CASSQGPQDYEQYF.

This chain joins TRBV9 and TRBJ2-1; unclear D gene. V dropped 2 bases and J dropped 0 bases, with 6 bases sitting between them. This CDR3 spans 14 amino acids. Germline lookup yields CDR1 SGDLS and CDR2 YYNGEE. This chain's CDR3 is CASSVYSSYNEQFF. CDR3 in DNA: TGTGCCAGCAGCGTTTATAGCTCCTACAATGAGCAGTTCTTC.

This clonotype showed up many times. This chain links TRBV5-4 with TRBJ1-1; 9 bases fit TRBD1. In germline, CDR1 is SGHNT, CDR2 YYREEE (reference sequence). CDR3 size: 17 residues. With V trimmed by 0 bases and J by 0 bases, 6 bases remained unmatched. The CDR3 sequence is CASSLDTGGAVNTEAFF. The CDR3 nucleotides read TGTGCCAGCAGCTTGGACACAGGGGGCGCCGTGAACACTGAAGCTTTCTTT.

This clonotype has a count of ten or more. The junction does not match germline at one end; this may be a read error. The rearrangement joins TRBV7-6 to TRBJ2-7; D is uncertain. This CDR3 is built from 13 residues. Looked up from germline, CDR1 is SGHVS and CDR2 is FNYEAQ. CDR3 in DNA: TGTGCCAGCAGCTTAGCCCCATCCTCCGAGCAGTACTTC. This codes for CASSLAPSSEQYF. Variable domain in full (rest from reference TRBV7-6 and TRBJ2-7): GAGVSQSPRYKVTKRGQDVALRCDPISGHVSLYWYRQALGQGPEFLTYFNYEAQQDKSGLPNDRFSAERPEGSISTLTIQRTEQRDSAMYRCASSLAPSSEQYFGPGTRLTVT.

V gene TRBV4-1 combines with J gene TRBJ2-7; 7 nucleotides agree with TRBD1. This CDR3 region has 17 residues. V was pared by 0 bases and J by 0 bases, with 8 bases of the junction left unmatched. From germline, CDR1 is MGHRA and CDR2 YSYEKL. The CDR3 DNA sequence: TGCGCCAGCAGCCAAGATCATAACCGGGACAGCTCCTACGAGCAGTACTTC. Amino acids: CASSQDHNRDSSYEQYF.